This T cell receptor beta chain derives from a study of blood T cells in healthy people across ages. V gave up 1 base and J gave up 2 bases; unmatched junction bases: 3. Germline lookup yields CDR1 LGHNA and CDR2 YSLEER. This CDR3 is built from 15 residues. Whole-study findings and limits: Roughly linear declines in TCR beta diversity per million T cells occurred with age.

Notes on this clonotype: Its antigen is unidentified.

The use of a sample-barcoded 5' primer and a J-beta primer mix characterized a second PCR of roughly 6 to 11 cycles. TCRdb re-analysed the 5' RACE reads in MiXCR, keeping a single row per CDR3 protein. This sample has about 1.5 million distinct CDR3 sequences, with roughly 43% found just once. The V and J genes are TRBV4-3 and TRBJ2-7, with 9 bases identical to TRBD2. This receptor was identified in a woman aged 18-30 years in good health. Sequencing was done on a sample of blood. The CDR3 is CASSQALAGTYEQYF. CDR3 DNA: TGCGCCAGCAGCCAAGCTCTAGCGGGGACCTACGAGCAGTACTTC.